Listed below are T cell receptor beta chains from one sample, sequenced in a study of PD-L1 blockade in urothelial cancer. Profiling relied on immunoSEQ multiplex PCR, and the TCRdb table lists in-frame clones only, not all of them. This sample has roughly 100,000 clones; 75% to 90% occur once, and the top ten carry under 8.5%. The material sequenced was PBMCs, taken around atezolizumab (anti-PD-L1) treatment. The receptors originated from a man between 65 and 79 years old with urothelial cancer. CDR3s include the opening cysteine and the closing phenylalanine or tryptophan. A D gene is named only where the DNA matches it firmly. Clone size is not always given. Where it is, it says once, few, many or a class for expanded clones.

NA,NA,TRBV19,TRBJ2-2,CASSTTTGELFF,TGTGCCAGTAGTACAACTACCGGGGAGCTGTTTTTT
NA,NA,TRBV5-4,TRBJ1-1,CASSLYLNTEAFF,TGTGCCAGCAGCTTGTATTTGAACACTGAAGCTTTCTTT
NA,once,TRBV5-6,TRBJ2-5,CASSLPLAGYGETQYF,TGTGCCAGCAGCCTCCCACTAGCAGGTTACGGTGAGACCCAGTACTTC
NA,NA,TRBV10-3,TRBJ2-5,CAISEFRGSQETQYF,TGTGCCATCAGTGAGTTCCGGGGAAGCCAAGAGACCCAGTACTTC
TRBD1,NA,TRBV7-6,TRBJ1-1,CASSGQGGTEAFF,TGTGCCAGCAGCGGACAGGGTGGGACTGAAGCTTTCTTT
TRBD2,NA,TRBV12-5,TRBJ2-5,CASGLGLALQETQYF,TGTGCTAGTGGTTTGGGACTAGCACTCCAAGAGACCCAGTACTTC
NA,NA,TRBV12-2,TRBJ2-3,CASRPPLAGYDRDQVTQYF,TGTGCAAGTCGCCCTCCCCTAGCGGGATACGACAGGGACCAAGTTACGCAGTATTTT
TRBD2,NA,TRBV13,TRBJ2-7,CASSLERGGEQYF,TGTGCCAGCAGCTTAGAGCGGGGGGGCGAGCAGTACTTC
NA,NA,TRBV6-5,TRBJ1-1,CASSYDPGRNTEAFF,TGTGCCAGCAGTTACGACCCGGGGAGAAACACTGAAGCTTTCTTT
NA,NA,TRBV19,TRBJ2-4,CASSIVEGMAKNIQYF,TGTGCCAGTAGTATAGTGGAGGGGATGGCCAAAAACATTCAGTACTTC
NA,NA,TRBV9,TRBJ1-6,CASSVEPRGSYNSPLHF,TGTGCCAGCAGCGTAGAGCCCAGGGGTTCCTATAATTCACCCCTCCACTTT
NA,NA,TRBV5-8,TRBJ1-4,CASSLEGGAEKLFF,TGTGCCAGCAGCTTGGAAGGTGGGGCGGAAAAACTGTTTTTT
NA,NA,TRBV6-5,TRBJ1-2,CASSTYGGNYGYTF,TGTGCCAGCAGTACCTACGGCGGTAACTATGGCTACACCTTC
NA,NA,TRBV28,TRBJ2-5,CASRGGRGGGGRETQYF,TGTGCCAGCAGGGGCGGCAGGGGAGGTGGCGGGAGAGAGACCCAGTACTTC
TRBD1,once,TRBV6-1,TRBJ1-3,CASSEGPGQRPVTIYF,TGTGCCAGCAGTGAAGGCCCGGGACAGAGGCCGGTCACCATATATTTT
NA,few,TRBV9,TRBJ2-2,CASSPDGEGDTGELFF,TGTGCCAGCAGCCCCGACGGGGAGGGGGACACCGGGGAGCTGTTTTTT
TRBD1,NA,TRBV2,TRBJ2-4,CASSQDRENIQYF,TGTGCCAGCAGTCAAGACAGGGAAAACATTCAGTACTTC
NA,NA,TRBV7-7,TRBJ2-5,CASSGSRGGETQYF,TGTGCTAGCAGCGGGTCAAGGGGGGGGGAGACCCAGTACTTC
NA,NA,TRBV30,TRBJ2-3,CAWTSLADTQYF,TGTGCCTGGACTAGTTTGGCAGATACGCAGTATTTT
TRBD2,NA,TRBV19,TRBJ2-7,CASSISGRAPYEQYF,TGTGCCAGTAGTATTAGCGGGAGGGCGCCTTACGAGCAGTACTTC
NA,NA,TRBV5-8,TRBJ1-2,CASSHLGTGGSNYGYTF,TGTGCCAGCAGCCACCTGGGGACCGGGGGTTCTAACTATGGCTACACCTTC
NA,few,TRBV2,TRBJ2-1,CASTPAGNEQFF,TGTGCCAGCACCCCGGCGGGTAATGAGCAGTTCTTC
NA,NA,TRBV7-6,TRBJ1-6,CASSPSAVFSPLHF,TGTGCCAGCAGCCCCAGTGCGGTATTTTCACCCCTCCACTTT
TRBD2,NA,TRBV5-1,TRBJ2-3,CASSFLAGGSDTQYF,TGCGCCAGCAGCTTCTTAGCGGGAGGGTCAGATACGCAGTATTTT
TRBD1,many,TRBV5-1,TRBJ2-1,CASSLLENRGDNEQFF,TGCGCCAGCAGCTTACTAGAGAACAGGGGCGACAATGAGCAGTTCTTC
NA,NA,TRBV19,TRBJ2-5,CASSISEDGGQETQYF,TGTGCCAGTAGTATTTCTGAGGATGGAGGCCAAGAGACCCAGTACTTC
TRBD1,NA,TRBV25-1,TRBJ1-4,CASSSGTGGEKLFF,TGTGCCAGCAGTTCCGGGACAGGAGGAGAAAAACTGTTTTTT
NA,few,TRBV7-9,TRBJ2-2,CASRPQRAGELFF,TGTGCCAGCAGGCCACAGCGGGCCGGGGAGCTGTTTTTT
NA,NA,TRBV7-7,TRBJ2-5,CASSLAANQETQYF,TGTGCTAGCAGCTTAGCCGCTAACCAAGAGACCCAGTACTTC
NA,NA,TRBV6-6,TRBJ2-7,CASSPGGDRHF,TGTGCCAGCAGTCCAGGGGGGGACAGGCACTTC
NA,NA,TRBV5-1,TRBJ2-7,CASSLGLGGLSSYEQYF,TGCGCCAGCAGCTTGGGGTTGGGCGGGTTAAGCTCCTACGAGCAGTACTTC
NA,NA,TRBV5-1,TRBJ1-1,CASSAGRGNTEAFF,TGCGCCAGCAGCGCCGGACGGGGGAACACTGAAGCTTTCTTT
TRBD1,once,TRBV19,TRBJ1-3,CASSTTQTGLTGNTIYF,TGTGCCAGTAGTACGACTCAGACAGGGCTAACTGGAAACACCATATATTTT
NA,NA,TRBV15,TRBJ2-7,CATSEDLKPYEQYF,TGTGCCACCAGCGAGGACTTGAAACCCTACGAGCAGTACTTC
TRBD2,NA,TRBV20-1,TRBJ2-7,CSARTSYEQYF,TGCAGTGCCAGGACTAGCTACGAGCAGTACTTC
TRBD2,NA,TRBV30,TRBJ2-1,CAWTPGGGHEQFF,TGTGCCTGGACCCCGGGAGGGGGGCATGAGCAGTTCTTC
TRBD2,NA,TRBV27,TRBJ2-2,CATKSGEGAGNTGELFF,TGTGCCACTAAGTCAGGCGAAGGAGCGGGAAACACCGGGGAGCTGTTTTTT
NA,NA,TRBV19,TRBJ1-5,CASKATDINQPQHF,TGTGCCAGTAAGGCCACAGACATCAATCAGCCCCAGCATTTT
TRBD1,NA,TRBV10-3,TRBJ2-7,CAIGWTGKWDEQYF,TGTGCCATCGGATGGACAGGGAAGTGGGACGAGCAGTACTTC
NA,NA,TRBV4-2,TRBJ1-4,CASSQEAGDNEKLFF,TGTGCCAGCAGCCAAGAGGCAGGGGATAATGAAAAACTGTTTTTT
NA,NA,TRBV30,TRBJ2-5,CAWSRGTSFETQYF,TGTGCCTGGAGTCGGGGTACCAGTTTTGAGACCCAGTACTTC
TRBD1,NA,TRBV2,TRBJ2-3,CASIPGTGVKDTQYF,TGTGCCAGCATTCCCGGGACAGGGGTGAAAGATACGCAGTATTTT
TRBD1,NA,TRBV7-6,TRBJ2-2,CASSSGTVNTGELFF,TGTGCCAGCAGCTCCGGGACAGTGAACACCGGGGAGCTGTTTTTT
TRBD1,NA,TRBV7-6,TRBJ1-4,CASSLGDRVDEKLFF,TGTGCCAGCAGCCTAGGGGACAGGGTAGATGAAAAACTGTTTTTT
NA,NA,TRBV7-9,TRBJ2-4,CASSLADWTSAKNIQYF,TGTGCCAGCAGCTTAGCCGACTGGACATCAGCCAAAAACATTCAGTACTTC
TRBD1,NA,TRBV27,TRBJ1-1,CASSFGQGAEAFF,TGTGCCAGCAGTTTCGGGCAGGGGGCTGAAGCTTTCTTT
TRBD1,NA,TRBV9,TRBJ1-4,CASSLRGQTNEKLFF,TGTGCCAGCAGTCTCAGGGGACAGACTAATGAAAAACTGTTTTTT
NA,NA,TRBV18,TRBJ2-7,CASSPPEAYEQYF,TGTGCCAGCTCACCACCGGAGGCCTACGAGCAGTACTTC
NA,NA,TRBV21-1,TRBJ2-1,CASSKGDRVQSYNEQFF,TGTGCCAGCAGCAAAGGAGACAGGGTTCAGTCCTACAATGAGCAGTTCTTC
NA,NA,TRBV6-5,TRBJ1-1,CASSYSSEGTEAFF,TGTGCCAGCAGTTACTCTTCGGAGGGAACTGAAGCTTTCTTT
TRBD1,once,TRBV28,TRBJ2-7,CASSFIGQGGEQYF,TGTGCAAGCAGTTTCATTGGACAGGGAGGCGAGCAGTACTTC
TRBD2,NA,TRBV7-2,TRBJ2-1,CASSLAVTSGSYNEQFF,TGTGCCAGCAGCTTAGCGGTGACTAGCGGCTCCTACAATGAGCAGTTCTTC
TRBD1,NA,TRBV7-3,TRBJ1-2,CASSLAAKQGQNYGYTF,TGTGCCAGCAGCTTAGCAGCAAAACAGGGGCAGAACTATGGCTACACCTTC
NA,NA,TRBV7-8,TRBJ2-3,CASSLGRSDTQYF,TGTGCCAGCAGCTTAGGTCGGTCAGATACGCAGTATTTT
TRBD2,NA,TRBV14,TRBJ2-1,CASSQELLAGPSYNEQFF,TGTGCCAGCAGCCAAGAGTTGCTAGCGGGACCATCCTACAATGAGCAGTTCTTC
TRBD1,NA,TRBV6-1,TRBJ1-2,CASSEVLTGGSGYTF,TGTGCCAGCAGTGAAGTTTTGACAGGGGGTAGTGGCTACACCTTC
NA,few,TRBV27,TRBJ2-6,CASSHTSGANVLTF,TGTGCCAGCAGTCACACATCTGGGGCCAACGTCCTGACTTTC